This T cell receptor beta chain was sequenced in a study of molecular identifiers for immune sequencing clone quantification. V trimming: 0 bases; J trimming: 7 bases; junction bases outside the gene matches: 7. Germline assignment: CDR1 DFQATT and CDR2 SNEGSKA (reference sequence). This CDR3 spans 14 amino acids. The table lists this clonotype with a few counts. Its antigen remains unknown. TCRdb processed the PCR reads anew with MiXCR; each CDR3 protein has one entry. Here the sample spans about 510,000 distinct CDR3 sequences, about 25% being singletons. General study points: Clones that had above 20 RNA copies took up over 97% of effector molecules but under 1% in naive cells.

RNA fractions of 10%, 30% or 50% and roughly 19,000 to 1,000,000 sorted cells were the source of naive CD8 libraries. The specimen was naive CD8+ T cells from blood, with Jurkat cell RNA spiked in. The subset was: FACS-sorted CD8+CD4-CCR7+CD45RA+ naive T cells. The receptor comes from a human donor in good health. Some libraries in this study had Jurkat cell RNA spiked in. V is TRBV20-1 and J is TRBJ2-7; TRBD1 matches 9 bases. CDR3 protein: CSARDRDRALEQYF. The DNA for the CDR3 is TGCAGTGCTAGAGACCGGGACAGGGCGTTAGAGCAGTACTTC.